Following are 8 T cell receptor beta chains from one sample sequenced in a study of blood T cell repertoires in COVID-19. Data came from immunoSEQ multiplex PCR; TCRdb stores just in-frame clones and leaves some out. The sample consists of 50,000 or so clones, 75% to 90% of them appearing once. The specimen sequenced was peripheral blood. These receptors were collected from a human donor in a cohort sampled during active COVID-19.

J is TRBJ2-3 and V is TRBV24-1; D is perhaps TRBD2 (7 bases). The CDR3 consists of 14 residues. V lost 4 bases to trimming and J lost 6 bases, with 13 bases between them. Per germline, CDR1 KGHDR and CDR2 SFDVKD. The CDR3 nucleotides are TGTGCCACCAGTGACGCGGGGGCGTCGGATACGCAGTATTTT. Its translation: CATSDAGASDTQYF.

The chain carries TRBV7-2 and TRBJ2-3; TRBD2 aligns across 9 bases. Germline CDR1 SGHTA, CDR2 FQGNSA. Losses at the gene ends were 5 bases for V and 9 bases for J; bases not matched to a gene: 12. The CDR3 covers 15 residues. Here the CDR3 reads CASSPQETAGGTQYF. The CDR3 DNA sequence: TGTGCCAGCAGCCCCCAGGAGACGGCGGGGGGGACGCAGTATTTT. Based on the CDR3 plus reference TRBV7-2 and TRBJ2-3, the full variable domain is GAGVSQSPSNKVTEKGKDVELRCDPISGHTALYWYRQSLGQGLEFLIYFQGNSAPDKSGLPSDRFSAERTGGSVSTLTIQRTQQEDSAVYLCASSPQETAGGTQYFGPGTRLTVL.

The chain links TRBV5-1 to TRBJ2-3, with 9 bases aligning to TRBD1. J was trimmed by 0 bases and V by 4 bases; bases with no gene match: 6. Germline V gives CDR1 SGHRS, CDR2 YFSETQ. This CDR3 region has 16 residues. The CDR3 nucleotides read TGCGCCAGCAGCCCTGGACAGGGGCGAAGCACAGATACGCAGTATTTT. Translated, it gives CASSPGQGRSTDTQYF.

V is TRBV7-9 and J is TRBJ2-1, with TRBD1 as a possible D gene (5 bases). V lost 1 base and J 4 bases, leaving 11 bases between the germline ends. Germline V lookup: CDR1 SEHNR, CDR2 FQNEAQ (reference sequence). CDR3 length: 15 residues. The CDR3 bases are TGTGCCAGCAGCTTAGGGGGCCGCGGATACAATGAGCAGTTCTTC. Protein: CASSLGGRGYNEQFF.

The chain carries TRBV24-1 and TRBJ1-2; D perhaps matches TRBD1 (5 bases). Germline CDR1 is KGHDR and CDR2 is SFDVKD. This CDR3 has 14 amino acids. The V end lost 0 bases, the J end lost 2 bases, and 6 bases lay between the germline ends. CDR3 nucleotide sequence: TGTGCCACCAGTGATTTGAACAGGAACTATGGCTACACCTTC. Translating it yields CATSDLNRNYGYTF.

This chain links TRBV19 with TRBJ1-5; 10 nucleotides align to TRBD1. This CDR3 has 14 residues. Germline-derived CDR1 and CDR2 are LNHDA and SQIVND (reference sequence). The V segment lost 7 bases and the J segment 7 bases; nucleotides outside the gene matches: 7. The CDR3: CASNRQGAGQPQHF. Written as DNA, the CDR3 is TGTGCCAGTAACAGACAGGGGGCCGGACAGCCCCAGCATTTT. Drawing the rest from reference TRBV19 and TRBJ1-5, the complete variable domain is DGGITQSPKYLFRKEGQNVTLSCEQNLNHDAMYWYRQDPGQGLRLIYYSQIVNDFQKGDIAEGYSVSREKKESFPLTVTSAQKNPTAFYLCASNRQGAGQPQHFGDGTRLSIL.

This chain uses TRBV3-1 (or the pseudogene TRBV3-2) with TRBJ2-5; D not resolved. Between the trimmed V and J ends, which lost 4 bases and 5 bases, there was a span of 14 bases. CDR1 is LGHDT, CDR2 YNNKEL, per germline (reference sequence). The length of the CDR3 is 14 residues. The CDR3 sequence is CASSRGHPAETQYF. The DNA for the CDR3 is TGTGCCAGCAGCCGAGGCCACCCGGCGGAGACCCAGTACTTC.

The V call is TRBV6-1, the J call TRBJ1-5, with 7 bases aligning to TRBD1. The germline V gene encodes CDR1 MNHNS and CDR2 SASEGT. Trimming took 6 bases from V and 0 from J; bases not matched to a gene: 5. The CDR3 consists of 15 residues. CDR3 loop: CASSNRQGSNQPQHF. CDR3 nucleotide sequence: TGTGCCAGCAGCAACCGACAGGGTAGCAATCAGCCCCAGCATTTT.